This T cell receptor beta chain was sequenced during a study of blood T cell repertoires in COVID-19. Study summary: From the United States, Italy and Spain came samples of acute and convalescent COVID-19. T cells, B-cell-depleted T cells, or PBMCs supplied cDNA or gDNA.

Looked up from germline, CDR1 is SGHVS and CDR2 is FQNEAQ. Trimming took 3 bases from V and 0 from J, leaving 9 bases between them. This CDR3 contains 14 residues. Measured with immunoSEQ multiplex PCR; TCRdb has only the in-frame clones, and not every one. The repertoire consists of about 250,000 clones, with roughly 85% occurring once and the leading ten covering roughly 3%. Turning to this clone: The same CDR3 arises from other DNA sequences in this sample as well.

This TCR was recovered from a young man with active or convalescent COVID-19. Material for sequencing was peripheral blood. This sequence joins TRBV7-8 and TRBJ2-7, with D possibly being TRBD2 (6 bases). This CDR3 is CASSLAGSSYEQYF. The DNA of the CDR3 is TGTGCCAGCAGCTTGGCCGGGAGCTCCTACGAGCAGTACTTC.